This T cell receptor (beta chain) was profiled in a study of T cell responses to AZD1222 COVID-19 vaccine. Findings and caveats of the study: Reports say nearly half of spike-specific TCRs go after unmutated variant regions. It should be noted that donors were predominantly white British and more often female, and clonal diversity was possibly underestimated.

V was pared by 3 bases and J by 1 base, with 9 bases between. The CDR3 has 15 residues. Germline lookup yields CDR1 SGHVS and CDR2 FNYEAQ. Comments on this clone: Its antigen is as yet unknown.

This table comes from immunoSEQ multiplex PCR, and its TCRdb copy is limited to in-frame clones, with some not included. The table includes roughly 160,000 clones, roughly 94% detected once. Sequencing used peripheral blood, obtained on day 0 of MenACWY control vaccination. The chain combines TRBV7-6 with TRBJ2-2, with no clear D. The sequence was collected from an adult in good health. This CDR3 is CASSLRTGNTGELFF. The CDR3 DNA sequence: TGTGCCAGCAGCTTGAGGACGGGGAACACCGGGGAGCTGTTTTTT.